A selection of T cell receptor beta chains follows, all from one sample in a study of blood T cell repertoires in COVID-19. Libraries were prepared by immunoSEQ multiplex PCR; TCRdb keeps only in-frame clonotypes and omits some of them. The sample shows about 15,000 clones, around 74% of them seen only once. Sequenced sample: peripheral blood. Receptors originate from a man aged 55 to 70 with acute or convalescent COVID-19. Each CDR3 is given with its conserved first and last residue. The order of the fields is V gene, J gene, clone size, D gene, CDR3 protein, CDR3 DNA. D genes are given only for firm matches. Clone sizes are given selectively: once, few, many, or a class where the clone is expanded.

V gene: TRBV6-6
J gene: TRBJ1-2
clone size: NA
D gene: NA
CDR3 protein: CASMRASGYGYTF
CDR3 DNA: TGTGCCAGCATGCGAGCCTCCGGCTATGGCTACACCTTC

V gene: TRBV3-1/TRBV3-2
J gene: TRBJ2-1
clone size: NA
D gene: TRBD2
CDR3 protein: CASSRTSGVSGQFF
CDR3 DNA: TGTGCCAGCAGCCGGACTAGCGGGGTAAGCGGGCAGTTCTTC

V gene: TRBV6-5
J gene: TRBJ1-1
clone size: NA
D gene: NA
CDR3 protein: CASSGQLNTEAFF
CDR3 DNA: TGTGCCAGCAGCGGACAGTTGAACACTGAAGCTTTCTTT

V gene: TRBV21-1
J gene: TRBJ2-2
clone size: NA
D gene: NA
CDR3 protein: CASSKAPGSGTGELFF
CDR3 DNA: TGTGCCAGCAGCAAAGCTCCGGGTTCCGGGACCGGGGAGCTGTTTTTT

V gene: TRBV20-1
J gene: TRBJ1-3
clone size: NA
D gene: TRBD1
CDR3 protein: CSASGGQGLAGNTIYF
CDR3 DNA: TGCAGTGCTAGTGGCGGACAGGGTTTGGCTGGAAACACCATATATTTT

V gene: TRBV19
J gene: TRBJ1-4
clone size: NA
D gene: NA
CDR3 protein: CASSIRGNEKLFF
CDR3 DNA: TGTGCCAGTAGTATCAGGGGTAATGAAAAACTGTTTTTT

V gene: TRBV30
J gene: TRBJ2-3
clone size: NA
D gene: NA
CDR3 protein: CAWTPGTVITDTQYF
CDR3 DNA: TGTGCCTGGACCCCCGGGACTGTCATCACAGATACGCAGTATTTT

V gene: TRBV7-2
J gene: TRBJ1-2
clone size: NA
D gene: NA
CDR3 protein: CASSRSAGAIYGYTF
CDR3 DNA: TGTGCCAGCAGCCGGTCGGCTGGGGCTATCTATGGCTACACCTTC

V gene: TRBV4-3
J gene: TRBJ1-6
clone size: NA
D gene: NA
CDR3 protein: CASSQAWRGRSPLHF
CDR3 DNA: TGCGCCAGCAGCCAAGCCTGGAGGGGACGCTCACCCCTCCACTTT

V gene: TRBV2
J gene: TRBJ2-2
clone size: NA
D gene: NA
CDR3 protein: CASSGTNTGELFF
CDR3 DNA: TGTGCCAGCAGCGGGACGAACACCGGGGAGCTGTTTTTT

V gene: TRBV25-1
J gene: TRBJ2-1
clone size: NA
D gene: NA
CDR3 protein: CASSDSGGGSGNEQFF
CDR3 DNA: TGTGCCAGCAGTGATTCGGGGGGCGGGAGTGGCAATGAGCAGTTCTTC

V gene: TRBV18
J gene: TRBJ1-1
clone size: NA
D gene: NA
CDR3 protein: CASSPLGNTIGDTEAFF
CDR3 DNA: TGTGCCAGCTCACCACTTGGCAACACTATAGGGGACACTGAAGCTTTCTTT

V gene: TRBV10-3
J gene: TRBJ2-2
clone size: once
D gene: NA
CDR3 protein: CAISDLRGDENTGELFF
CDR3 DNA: TGTGCCATCAGTGACTTACGGGGAGACGAGAACACCGGGGAGCTGTTTTTT

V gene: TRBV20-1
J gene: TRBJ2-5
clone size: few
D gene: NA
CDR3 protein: CSARGSETQYF
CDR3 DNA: TGCAGTGCTAGGGGGAGCGAGACCCAGTACTTC

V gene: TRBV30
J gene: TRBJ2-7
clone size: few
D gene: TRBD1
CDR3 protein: CAWQRPGQGVDEQYF
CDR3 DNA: TGTGCCTGGCAGCGTCCGGGACAGGGGGTCGACGAGCAGTACTTC

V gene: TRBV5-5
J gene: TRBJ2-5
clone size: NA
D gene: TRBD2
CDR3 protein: CASSLAVASGFQETQYF
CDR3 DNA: TGTGCCAGCAGCTTGGCTGTGGCTAGCGGCTTCCAAGAGACCCAGTACTTC

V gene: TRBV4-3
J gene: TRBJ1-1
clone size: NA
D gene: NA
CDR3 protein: CASSPEAGATEAFF
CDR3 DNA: TGCGCCAGCAGCCCAGAGGCGGGGGCCACTGAAGCTTTCTTT